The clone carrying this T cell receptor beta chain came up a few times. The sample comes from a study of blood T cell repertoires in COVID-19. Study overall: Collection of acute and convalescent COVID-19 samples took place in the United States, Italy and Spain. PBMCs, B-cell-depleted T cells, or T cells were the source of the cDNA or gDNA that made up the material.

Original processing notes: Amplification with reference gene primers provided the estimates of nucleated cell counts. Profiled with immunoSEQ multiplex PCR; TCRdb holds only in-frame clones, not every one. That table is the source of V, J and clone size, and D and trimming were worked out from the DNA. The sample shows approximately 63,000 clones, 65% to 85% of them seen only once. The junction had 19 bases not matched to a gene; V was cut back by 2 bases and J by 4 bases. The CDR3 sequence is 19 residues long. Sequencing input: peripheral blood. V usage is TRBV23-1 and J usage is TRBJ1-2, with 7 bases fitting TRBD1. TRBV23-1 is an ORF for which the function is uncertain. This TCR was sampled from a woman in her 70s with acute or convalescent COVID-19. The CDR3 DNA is TGCGCCAGCAGTCAACATCGCCAAGGGGGCCGATCTAGGGGCTATGGCTACACCTTC. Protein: CASSQHRQGGRSRGYGYTF.